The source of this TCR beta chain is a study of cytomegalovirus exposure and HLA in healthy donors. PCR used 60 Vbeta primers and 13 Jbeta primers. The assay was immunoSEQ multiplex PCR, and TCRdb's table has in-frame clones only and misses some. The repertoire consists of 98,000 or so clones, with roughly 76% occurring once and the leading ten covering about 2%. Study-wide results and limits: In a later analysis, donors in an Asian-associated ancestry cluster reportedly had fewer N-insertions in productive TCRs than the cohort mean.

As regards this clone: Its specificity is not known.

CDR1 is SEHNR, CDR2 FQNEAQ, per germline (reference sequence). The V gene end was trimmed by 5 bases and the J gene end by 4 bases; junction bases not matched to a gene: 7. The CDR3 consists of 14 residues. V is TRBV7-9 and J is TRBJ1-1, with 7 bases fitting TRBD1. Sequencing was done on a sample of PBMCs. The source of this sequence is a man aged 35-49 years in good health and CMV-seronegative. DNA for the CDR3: TGTGCCAGCAGCCCGAGGCAGGGGGGCACTGAAGCTTTCTTT. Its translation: CASSPRQGGTEAFF.